This is a list of T cell receptor beta chains from one sample in a study of T cell responses to AZD1222 COVID-19 vaccine. Sequencing was performed with immunoSEQ multiplex PCR; in TCRdb, only in-frame clones are kept and a portion is missing. The sample consists of some 150,000 clones, 75% to 95% of them appearing once. The source material was peripheral blood, sampled on day 0 of MenACWY control vaccination. The receptors originated from an adult in good health. The CDR3 runs from the conserved cysteine through the conserved F or W. A D gene is named only where the DNA matches it firmly. Clone size appears in some rows only: once, few, many, or a class for an expanded clone.

TRBV12-3/TRBV12-4	once	TRBJ1-5	.	CASSQGSDQPQHF	TGTGCCAGCTCACAGGGCAGCGATCAGCCCCAGCATTTT
TRBV19	.	TRBJ2-5	.	CASSRRYQETQYF	TGTGCCAGTAGTCGGAGATACCAAGAGACCCAGTACTTC
TRBV6-5	.	TRBJ2-7	.	CASSFTFDEQYF	TGTGCCAGCAGTTTTACATTCGACGAGCAGTACTTC
TRBV7-7	.	TRBJ2-5	TRBD1	CASSPWTGVGWETQYF	TGTGCCAGCAGCCCTTGGACAGGGGTCGGTTGGGAGACCCAGTACTTC
TRBV24-1	.	TRBJ2-2	TRBD1	CATSRTGVGTGELFF	TGTGCCACCAGTCGGACAGGGGTCGGTACCGGGGAGCTGTTTTTT
TRBV3-1/TRBV3-2	.	TRBJ1-6	TRBD1	CASSQDRRTGNSPLHF	TGTGCCAGCAGCCAAGATCGTCGGACAGGGAATTCACCCCTCCACTTT
TRBV6-2/TRBV6-3	.	TRBJ2-3	TRBD2	CASSYSVGSGTTDTQYF	TGTGCCAGCAGTTACTCTGTGGGTAGCGGGACCACAGATACGCAGTATTTT
TRBV5-5	.	TRBJ1-1	.	CASSFILSRGDTEAFF	TGTGCCAGCAGCTTCATTCTATCCCGAGGGGACACTGAAGCTTTCTTT
TRBV7-9	.	TRBJ1-2	.	CASSTPTGGYGYTF	TGTGCCAGCAGCACCCCCACGGGGGGCTATGGCTACACCTTC
TRBV24-1	once	TRBJ2-5	.	CATAGAHQETQYF	TGTGCCACCGCGGGGGCTCACCAAGAGACCCAGTACTTC
TRBV20-1	.	TRBJ1-1	.	CSARWGAGAFF	TGCAGTGCTAGATGGGGGGCGGGAGCTTTCTTT
TRBV28	.	TRBJ2-5	.	CASSWGSGKETQYF	TGTGCCAGCAGTTGGGGTAGCGGCAAAGAGACCCAGTACTTC
TRBV5-1	once	TRBJ2-7	.	CASSSRTAYEQYF	TGCGCCAGCAGCTCGAGGACAGCCTACGAGCAGTACTTC
TRBV5-4	.	TRBJ2-2	TRBD2	CASSRLAGGRTGELFF	TGTGCCAGCAGTCGTCTAGCGGGAGGGCGCACCGGGGAGCTGTTTTTT
TRBV11-2	.	TRBJ1-1	.	CASSLVGARDTEAFF	TGTGCCAGCAGCTTAGTTGGGGCGAGGGACACTGAAGCTTTCTTT
TRBV7-2	.	TRBJ2-3	TRBD2	CASREGRGISTDTQYF	TGTGCCAGTAGGGAAGGGCGGGGGATTAGCACAGATACGCAGTATTTT
TRBV6-5	.	TRBJ2-1	.	CASSYSYSLYNEQFF	TGTGCCAGCAGTTACTCTTACAGCCTTTACAATGAGCAGTTCTTC
TRBV3-1/TRBV3-2	.	TRBJ1-2	.	CASSQTTGHQAYGYTF	TGTGCCAGCAGCCAAACTACGGGACACCAAGCGTATGGCTACACCTTC
TRBV6-5	.	TRBJ1-2	TRBD1	CASSSTTGFGGYTF	TGTGCCAGCAGTTCAACGACAGGGTTCGGTGGCTACACCTTC
TRBV7-2	.	TRBJ2-3	.	CASSRSDWPDTQYF	TGTGCCAGCAGCCGCAGTGACTGGCCCGATACGCAGTATTTT
TRBV5-4	.	TRBJ1-1	.	CASSLQGEYTEAFF	TGTGCCAGCAGCCTACAGGGCGAGTACACTGAAGCTTTCTTT
TRBV27	.	TRBJ1-5	TRBD1	CASSLRQGDGNQPQHF	TGTGCCAGCAGTCTTAGACAGGGCGATGGCAATCAGCCCCAGCATTTT
TRBV18	.	TRBJ1-5	.	CASSPGPRQPQHF	TGTGCCAGCTCACCAGGGCCGCGCCAGCCCCAGCATTTT
TRBV6-4	.	TRBJ2-1	TRBD2	CASSPAATSGGVPGQFF	TGTGCCAGCAGCCCGGCCGCTACTAGCGGGGGGGTTCCAGGGCAGTTCTTC
TRBV28	.	TRBJ2-1	.	CASSLGRVYEQFF	TGTGCCAGCAGTTTAGGCAGGGTCTATGAGCAGTTCTTC
TRBV9	once	TRBJ1-6	.	CASSVRQDNSPLHF	TGTGCCAGCAGCGTACGCCAGGACAATTCACCCCTCCACTTT
TRBV3-1/TRBV3-2	.	TRBJ1-4	.	CASSQHREEEEKLFF	TGTGCCAGCAGCCAGCACAGGGAGGAGGAGGAAAAACTGTTTTTT
TRBV2	.	TRBJ1-2	.	CASSGIMWGGYTF	TGTGCCAGCAGTGGAATAATGTGGGGTGGCTACACCTTC
TRBV2	.	TRBJ1-1	.	CASSVHRANTEAFF	TGTGCCAGCAGTGTTCACAGGGCGAACACTGAAGCTTTCTTT
TRBV7-9	once	TRBJ2-1	TRBD2	CASSSFGGVYNEQFF	TGTGCCAGCAGCTCCTTTGGGGGGGTTTACAATGAGCAGTTCTTC
TRBV30	once	TRBJ1-3	.	CAWSVQRISGNTIYF	TGTGCCTGGAGTGTACAGCGGATCTCTGGAAACACCATATATTTT
TRBV29-1	.	TRBJ1-5	.	CSVSEAGNQPQHF	TGCAGCGTTTCGGAGGCGGGCAATCAGCCCCAGCATTTT
TRBV7-8	.	TRBJ1-5	.	CASSLTGPGVNQPQHF	TGTGCCAGCAGCTTAACTGGTCCGGGTGTGAATCAGCCCCAGCATTTT
TRBV12-5	.	TRBJ2-1	.	CASGNYSLKQFF	TGTGCTAGTGGAAATTACAGCCTAAAGCAGTTCTTC
TRBV6-6	.	TRBJ1-5	.	CASSPGPQHF	TGTGCCAGCAGCCCCGGACCCCAGCATTTT
TRBV10-3	.	TRBJ2-3	.	CAISDWTEPGGTDTQYF	TGTGCCATCAGTGATTGGACAGAACCTGGCGGCACAGATACGCAGTATTTT
TRBV4-1	.	TRBJ1-5	.	CASSYGGGQPQHF	TGCGCCAGCAGTTACGGGGGGGGTCAGCCCCAGCATTTT
TRBV6-4	.	TRBJ2-1	TRBD2	CASRGTSGHKLFF	TGTGCCAGCAGGGGGACTAGCGGGCATAAGCTGTTCTTC
TRBV11-2	.	TRBJ2-1	.	CASSLEVRYNEQFF	TGTGCCAGCAGCTTAGAGGTTAGGTACAATGAGCAGTTCTTC
TRBV10-3	.	TRBJ1-1	TRBD1	CAITRDRNTEAFF	TGTGCCATCACGAGGGACAGAAACACTGAAGCTTTCTTT
TRBV29-1	.	TRBJ1-6	.	CSVGDGGLNSPLHF	TGCAGCGTTGGCGACGGAGGACTTAATTCACCCCTCCACTTT
TRBV6-2/TRBV6-3	.	TRBJ2-1	TRBD2	CASSYQLAGANEQFF	TGTGCCAGCAGTTACCAACTAGCGGGTGCCAATGAGCAGTTCTTC
TRBV7-2	few	TRBJ2-1	.	CASSWGYGGEQFF	TGTGCCAGCAGCTGGGGATATGGGGGTGAGCAGTTCTTC
TRBV11-2	.	TRBJ1-4	.	CASSSEGEKLFF	TGTGCCAGCAGCTCTGAAGGTGAAAAACTGTTTTTT
TRBV27	.	TRBJ2-1	TRBD2	CASRPPTSGIYNEQFF	TGTGCCAGCAGGCCCCCGACTAGCGGGATTTACAATGAGCAGTTCTTC
TRBV7-8	.	TRBJ2-5	.	CASSLAGPPGETQYF	TGTGCCAGCAGCTTAGCGGGACCCCCCGGGGAGACCCAGTACTTC
TRBV5-1	.	TRBJ1-2	.	CASSLEAANYGYTF	TGCGCCAGCAGCTTGGAGGCGGCTAACTATGGCTACACCTTC
TRBV7-3	.	TRBJ1-1	.	CASSEGGANTEAFF	TGTGCCAGCAGCGAGGGTGGGGCGAACACTGAAGCTTTCTTT
TRBV19	few	TRBJ2-1	TRBD2	CASSIGQGLAGGHEQFF	TGTGCCAGTAGTATTGGACAGGGTCTAGCGGGAGGCCATGAGCAGTTCTTC
TRBV30	.	TRBJ1-1	.	CAWGPMGDTEAFF	TGTGCCTGGGGGCCTATGGGGGACACTGAAGCTTTCTTT
TRBV27	.	TRBJ1-1	TRBD1	CASSSSGTGERTEAFF	TGTGCCAGCAGTTCATCCGGGACAGGGGAGAGGACTGAAGCTTTCTTT
TRBV7-9	once	TRBJ1-5	.	CASSLGVGPVYQPQHF	TGTGCCAGCAGCTTAGGGGTAGGGCCGGTCTATCAGCCCCAGCATTTT
TRBV3-1/TRBV3-2	.	TRBJ1-5	.	CASSQGPTGYQPQHF	TGTGCCAGCAGCCAAGGCCCCACAGGGTATCAGCCCCAGCATTTT
TRBV7-9	.	TRBJ2-2	TRBD1	CASSRRDSKNTGELFF	TGTGCCAGCAGCAGACGGGACAGTAAAAACACCGGGGAGCTGTTTTTT